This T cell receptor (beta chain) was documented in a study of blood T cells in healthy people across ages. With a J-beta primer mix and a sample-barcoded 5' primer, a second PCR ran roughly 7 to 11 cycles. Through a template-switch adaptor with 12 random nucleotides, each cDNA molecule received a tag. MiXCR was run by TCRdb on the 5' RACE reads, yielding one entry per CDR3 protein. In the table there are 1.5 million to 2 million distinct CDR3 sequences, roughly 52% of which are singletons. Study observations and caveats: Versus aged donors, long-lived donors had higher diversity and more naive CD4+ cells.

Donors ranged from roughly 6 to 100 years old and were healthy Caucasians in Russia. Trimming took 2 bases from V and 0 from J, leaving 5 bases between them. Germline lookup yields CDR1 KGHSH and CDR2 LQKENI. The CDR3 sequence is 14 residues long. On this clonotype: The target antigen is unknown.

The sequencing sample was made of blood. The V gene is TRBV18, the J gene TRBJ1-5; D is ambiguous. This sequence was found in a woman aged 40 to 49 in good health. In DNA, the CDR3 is TGTGCCAGCTCACCAACAGATAGCAATCAGCCCCAGCATTTT. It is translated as CASSPTDSNQPQHF. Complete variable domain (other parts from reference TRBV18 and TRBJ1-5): NAGVMQNPRHLVRRRGQEARLRCSPMKGHSHVYWYRQLPEEGLKFMVYLQKENIIDESGMPKERFSAEFPKEGPSILRIQQVVRGDSAAYFCASSPTDSNQPQHFGDGTRLSIL.